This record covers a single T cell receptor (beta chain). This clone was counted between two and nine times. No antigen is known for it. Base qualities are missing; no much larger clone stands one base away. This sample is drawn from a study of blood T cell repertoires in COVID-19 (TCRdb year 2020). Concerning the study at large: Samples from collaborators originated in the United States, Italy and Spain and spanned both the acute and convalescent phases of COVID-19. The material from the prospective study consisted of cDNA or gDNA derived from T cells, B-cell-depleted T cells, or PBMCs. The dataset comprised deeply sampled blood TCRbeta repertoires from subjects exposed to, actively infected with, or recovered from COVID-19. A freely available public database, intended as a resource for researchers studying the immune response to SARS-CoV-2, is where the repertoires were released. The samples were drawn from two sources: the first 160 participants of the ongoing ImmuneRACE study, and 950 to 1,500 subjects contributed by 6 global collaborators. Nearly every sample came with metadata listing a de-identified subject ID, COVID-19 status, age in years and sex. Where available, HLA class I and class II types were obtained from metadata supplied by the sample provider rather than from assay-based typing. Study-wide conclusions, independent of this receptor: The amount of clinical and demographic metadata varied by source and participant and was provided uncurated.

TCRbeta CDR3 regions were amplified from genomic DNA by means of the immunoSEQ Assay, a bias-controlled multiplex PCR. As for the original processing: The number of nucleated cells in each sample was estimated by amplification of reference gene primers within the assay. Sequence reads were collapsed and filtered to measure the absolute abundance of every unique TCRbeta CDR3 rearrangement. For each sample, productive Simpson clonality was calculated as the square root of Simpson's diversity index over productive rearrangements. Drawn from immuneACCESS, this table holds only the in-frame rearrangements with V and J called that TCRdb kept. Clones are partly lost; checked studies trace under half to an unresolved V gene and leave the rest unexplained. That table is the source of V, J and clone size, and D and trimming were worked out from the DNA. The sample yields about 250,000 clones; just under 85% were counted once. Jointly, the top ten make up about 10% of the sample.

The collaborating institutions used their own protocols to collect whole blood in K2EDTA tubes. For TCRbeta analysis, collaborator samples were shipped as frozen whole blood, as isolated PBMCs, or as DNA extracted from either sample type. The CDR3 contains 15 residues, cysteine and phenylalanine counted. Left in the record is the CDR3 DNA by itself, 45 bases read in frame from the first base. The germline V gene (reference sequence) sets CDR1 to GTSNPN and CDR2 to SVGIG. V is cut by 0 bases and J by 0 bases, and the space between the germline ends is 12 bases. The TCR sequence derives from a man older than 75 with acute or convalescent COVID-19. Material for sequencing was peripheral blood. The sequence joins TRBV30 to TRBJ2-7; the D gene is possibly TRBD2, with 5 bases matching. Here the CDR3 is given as CAWSVPSSPSYEQYF. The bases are TGTGCCTGGAGTGTACCTAGCAGTCCCTCCTACGAGCAGTACTTC.